This record looks at one T cell receptor beta chain sequence and its context. The antigen remains unidentified. PCR involved 60 Vbeta and 13 Jbeta primers. The method was immunoSEQ multiplex PCR; TCRdb's version includes in-frame clones alone and lacks a portion of them. Among 160,000 or so clones listed, 65% to 85% were seen once. The length of the CDR3 is 11 residues. Germline CDR1 and CDR2: GTSNPN and SVGIG (reference sequence). V gave up 0 bases and J gave up 12 bases; unmatched junction bases: 3. This record belongs to a study of cytomegalovirus exposure and HLA in healthy donors. Whole-study results and caveats: According to a later analysis, most TCR beta chains associated with CMV appeared HLA-restricted.

The source material was PBMCs. The rearrangement uses TRBV30 and TRBJ1-1; 8 nucleotides line up with TRBD1. The origin of this receptor is a woman between 40 and 55 years old in good health and CMV-seropositive. CDR3 nucleotides: TGTGCCTGGAGTGTACGACAGGGGCCTTTCTTT. It codes for CAWSVRQGPFF.